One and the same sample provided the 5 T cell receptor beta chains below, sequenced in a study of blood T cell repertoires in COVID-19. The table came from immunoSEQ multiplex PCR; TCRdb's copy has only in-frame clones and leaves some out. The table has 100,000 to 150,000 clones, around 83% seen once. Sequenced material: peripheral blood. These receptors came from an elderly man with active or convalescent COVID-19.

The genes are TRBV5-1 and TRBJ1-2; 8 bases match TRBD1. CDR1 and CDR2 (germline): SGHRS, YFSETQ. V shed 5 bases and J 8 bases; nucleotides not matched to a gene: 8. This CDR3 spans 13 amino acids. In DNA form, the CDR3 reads TGCGCCAGCAGAGAGGGGACAGGCGGCGGCTACACCTTC. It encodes CASREGTGGGYTF.

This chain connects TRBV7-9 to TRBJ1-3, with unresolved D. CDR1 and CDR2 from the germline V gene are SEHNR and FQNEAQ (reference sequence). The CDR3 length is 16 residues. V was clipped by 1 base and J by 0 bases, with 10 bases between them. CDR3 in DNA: TGTGCCAGCAGCTTAGTTGACTCATACTCTGGAAACACCATATATTTT. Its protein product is CASSLVDSYSGNTIYF.

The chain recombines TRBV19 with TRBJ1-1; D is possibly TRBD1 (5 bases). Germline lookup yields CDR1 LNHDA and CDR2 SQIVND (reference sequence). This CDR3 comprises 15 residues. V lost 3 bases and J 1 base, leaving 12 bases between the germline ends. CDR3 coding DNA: TGTGCCAGTAGTATTGGGTCCACAGGGAACACTGAAGCTTTCTTT. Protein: CASSIGSTGNTEAFF. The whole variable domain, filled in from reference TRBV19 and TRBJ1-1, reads DGGITQSPKYLFRKEGQNVTLSCEQNLNHDAMYWYRQDPGQGLRLIYYSQIVNDFQKGDIAEGYSVSREKKESFPLTVTSAQKNPTAFYLCASSIGSTGNTEAFFGQGTRLTVV.

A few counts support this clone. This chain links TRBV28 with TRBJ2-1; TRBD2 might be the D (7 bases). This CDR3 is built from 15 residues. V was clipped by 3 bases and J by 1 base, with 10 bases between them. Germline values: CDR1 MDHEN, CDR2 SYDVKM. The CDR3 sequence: CASSLGGPSYNEQFF. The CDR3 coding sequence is TGTGCCAGCAGTTTGGGGGGGCCATCCTACAATGAGCAGTTCTTC.

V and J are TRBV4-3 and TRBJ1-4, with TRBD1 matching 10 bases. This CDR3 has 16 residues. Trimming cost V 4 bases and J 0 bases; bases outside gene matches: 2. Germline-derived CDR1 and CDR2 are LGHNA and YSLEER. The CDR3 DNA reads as TGCGCCAGCAGCCCCGGGACAGGGGCAACTAATGAAAAACTGTTTTTT. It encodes CASSPGTGATNEKLFF.